This TCR beta chain was profiled in a study of blood T cells in healthy people across ages (dated by TCRdb to between 2014 and 2017). General notes on the study: Template switching captured roughly one uniquely barcoded TCR beta cDNA molecule per two T cells in model experiments. Using the same blood draw, the study looked at two additional independent replicas of 1 million unique cDNA reads for two donors, one aged 18 to 30 and the other aged 80 or older. Using deep sequencing normalized with unique cDNA molecular identifiers, the study measured how TCR beta repertoire diversity changes with age. Donors were grouped into four age groups: young (average approximately 15 years), middle-aged (roughly 37), aged (62) and long-lived (approximately 82). Donors of different ages were randomly distributed across sequencing lanes to avoid experimental bias.

Donors were a few dozen systemically healthy Caucasian individuals from Russia aged roughly 6 to 95 years. Around 10 milliliters of peripheral blood were drawn from each donor into EDTA-treated Vacutainer tubes. Ficoll-Paque density-gradient centrifugation was used to isolate PBMCs, with at least 7 million obtained per sample. Trizol reagent was used to extract total RNA from PBMCs, with at least 5.5 micrograms per sample. The percentages of naive CD45RAhigh/CD27high T cells were determined by flow cytometry on a PBMC aliquot from every donor. The study at large found these results: Compared with the aged group, more naive CD4+ T cells, fewer expanded clones and increased TCR diversity were shown by the long-lived group, suggesting age selection. Estimates of total diversity based on one million sequenced T cells were considered lower bounds and underestimates. Because profiling used bulk unsorted PBMCs, naive and antigen-experienced compartments could not be compared conclusively. As age increased, observed TCR beta diversity per million T cells dropped in a roughly linear way, and a significant reduction was already evident by age 40. The percentage of naive T cells measured by flow cytometry correlated strongly with observed TCR beta diversity. Donor CMV infection status was unknown, potentially confounding age-related changes in expanded clonotypes.

Trimming removed 10 bases from V and 6 bases from J, leaving 8 bases between the germline ends. For CDR1 and CDR2, the germline V gene lists MDHEN and SYDVKM. The CDR3, from cysteine to phenylalanine, totals 10 residues. The kept DNA is CDR3 alone, 30 bases in frame from the first base. This clonotype was picked up a small number of times. Which antigen it targets is not known. No per-base quality is available; no much larger clone lies one base away. Library method: 5' RACE. The sequencer listed for this sample is Illumina HiSeq 2500. A second PCR of roughly 7 to 12 cycles was run with a J-beta primer mix and a sample-barcoded 5' primer. A unique molecular identifier was introduced onto each TCR beta cDNA molecule by a template-switch 5' adaptor carrying 12 random nucleotides. Each sample yielded at least 2.5 million CDR3-containing paired-end reads. First-strand cDNA synthesis was performed from all RNA using the Mint cDNA synthesis kit, with priming by a TRBC-specific oligonucleotide. Following uracil-DNA glycosylase treatment, a first 18-cycle PCR with universal primers M1SS and BC2_uni_R was performed on all cDNA. Per the source publication's procedure: For normalization, 1 million high-quality reads were randomly selected from each sample, with every read carrying a distinct molecular identifier. Instead of being binned into consensus sequences, reads with shared molecular identifiers were discarded. CDR3 identification, clonotype clustering and error correction used MiTCR with a Q25 quality threshold and the strictest error-elimination algorithm. A nonparametric unseen species model using Euler transformation provided a lower-bound estimate of total TCR beta diversity. The raw public reads went through TCRdb reprocessing: fastp at Q25, MiXCR clone calling, in-frame beta chains kept. CDR3 protein duplicates are merged, each entry listing the most common genes and DNA. These V and J calls rely on TCRdb rather than the paper's analysis. In this sample the table shows over 1,500,000 distinct CDR3 sequences, just under 50% of which occur a single time. Approximately 2.1% of the sample goes to the ten largest clones.

The V and J segments used are TRBV28 and TRBJ2-3, with an unclear D gene assignment. The sequenced sample was blood. This sequence originates from a woman aged 40 to 55 in good health. The nucleotides are TGTGCCACCGTGAGGGATACGCAGTATTTT. This yields the protein CATVRDTQYF.